These 8 T cell receptor beta chains were sequenced from one sample in a study of OX40 agonist ivuxolimab in advanced cancers. The data were produced by immunoSEQ multiplex PCR, yet TCRdb's version contains in-frame clones alone and is incomplete. Here the sample spans some 50,000 clones, about 90% being singletons. The material sequenced was CD4+ or CD8+ T cells sorted from blood, taken in a trial of the OX40 agonist ivuxolimab. The origin of the receptors is an adult with an advanced solid tumor such as melanoma, head and neck, liver or kidney cancer.

V and J are TRBV5-1 and TRBJ1-4; D not certain. The germline V and J ends were trimmed by 4 bases and 7 bases, with 14 bases remaining between them. The germline V gene has CDR1 SGHRS and CDR2 YFSETQ. CDR3 size: 14 residues. In nucleotides, the CDR3 is TGCGCCAGCAGCCCCGGATTTGGAGGTGAAAAACTGTTTTTT. It yields the protein CASSPGFGGEKLFF.

The V gene is TRBV7-2, the J gene TRBJ2-7, with 11 bases that match TRBD1. Germline lookup yields CDR1 SGHTA and CDR2 FQGNSA. The CDR3 has 15 residues. V was clipped by 1 base and J by 3 bases; unmatched bases: 2. The CDR3 sequence is CASSLVGTGGYEQYF. For the CDR3, the DNA is TGTGCCAGCAGCTTAGTAGGGACAGGGGGCTACGAGCAGTACTTC.

The chain links TRBV19 to TRBJ2-5; 11 bases match TRBD1. Germline V CDR1 and CDR2: LNHDA, SQIVND (reference sequence). CDR3 length equals 16 residues. The J segment lost 2 bases and the V segment lost 1 base, leaving 3 bases of the junction unmatched. The CDR3 bases are TGTGCCAGTAGTATAGGCGGGACAGGGGGGCAAGAGACCCAGTACTTC. It yields the protein CASSIGGTGGQETQYF.

The sample holds one count of this clone. The V call is TRBV2, the J call TRBJ2-3; D remains unclear. The V and J ends lost 5 bases and 4 bases respectively, with 16 bases between them. Germline lookup yields CDR1 SNHLY and CDR2 FYNNEI. The CDR3 is made up of 15 amino acids. In DNA form, the CDR3 reads TGTGCCAGCAGTTCCACAACCCCTCCCCCAGATACGCAGTATTTT. Translation gives CASSSTTPPPDTQYF.

V usage is TRBV5-1 and J usage is TRBJ2-1; 9 bases line up with TRBD2. V shed 1 base and J 1 base; nucleotides not matched to a gene: 6. The CDR3 length is 17 residues. Per germline, CDR1 SGHRS and CDR2 YFSETQ. The CDR3 is CASSLNMGLASYNEQFF. In DNA, the CDR3 is TGCGCCAGCAGCTTGAATATGGGACTAGCTTCCTACAATGAGCAGTTCTTC.

The chain combines TRBV2 with TRBJ2-7; perhaps TRBD2 as D (5 bases). CDR3 size: 11 residues. Germline V lookup: CDR1 SNHLY, CDR2 FYNNEI. Trimming stripped 8 bases from V and 6 bases from J, with 11 bases between. CDR3 amino acids: CASAITSEQYF. The CDR3 bases are TGTGCCAGCGCTATCACTAGCGAGCAGTACTTC.

CDR3 nucleotides: TGTGCCAGCAGCCTCCACTCGGGACAGAGCTCTGGAAACACCATATATTTT. It is translated as CASSLHSGQSSGNTIYF. V usage is TRBV7-2 and J usage is TRBJ1-3; 7 bases fit TRBD1. The CDR3 runs to 17 residues. Trimming cost V 5 bases and J 0 bases; bases outside gene matches: 10. Germline V gives CDR1 SGHTA, CDR2 FQGNSA.

The V gene is TRBV19, the J gene TRBJ1-6; 7 bases match TRBD1. The length of the CDR3 is 15 residues. Trimming at V came to 5 bases and at J to 7 bases, leaving 8 bases not matched to a gene. Per germline, CDR1 LNHDA and CDR2 SQIVND (reference sequence). The CDR3 here is CASSPSTGLNSPLHF. The DNA of the CDR3 is TGTGCCAGTAGTCCTTCGACAGGGTTGAATTCACCCCTCCACTTT.